This T cell receptor beta chain appears in the sequencing data of a study of response to subunit inactivated influenza vaccine. Study-wide points: Each seasonal influenza vaccination, the authors suggested, recruits few new T cells.

TCRdb processed the RT-PCR reads anew with MiXCR; each CDR3 protein has one entry. The repertoire includes about 780,000 distinct CDR3 sequences, about a fifth of them detected once, and around 9.9% sits in the top ten. This CDR3 has 14 residues. Germline loops: CDR1 SQVTM, CDR2 ANQGSEA. V was clipped by 6 bases and J by 1 base; unmatched bases: 5. On this clonotype: Its antigen is not known.

The gene calls are TRBV29-1 and TRBJ2-1, with TRBD1 matching over 8 bases. The sequenced sample was PBMCs from blood, obtained 5 days after vaccination. The receptor was derived from a man in his fifties who received an inactivated influenza vaccine. The CDR3, as DNA: TGCAGCGTCCGGGACAGGATTTCCTACAATGAGCAGTTCTTC. It specifies CSVRDRISYNEQFF.